These 28 T cell receptor beta chains were sequenced from one sample in a study of T cell responses to AZD1222 COVID-19 vaccine. Sequenced by immunoSEQ multiplex PCR; TCRdb stores in-frame clones only, minus some. The sample consists of about 140,000 clones, 80% to 90% of them appearing once. Source: peripheral blood, taken on day 0 of AZD1222 vaccination. The origin of the receptors is an adult in good health.

The gene calls are TRBV5-6 and TRBJ2-7; 12 bases agree with TRBD2. V lost 3 bases to trimming and J lost 2 bases; unmatched junction nucleotides: 3. CDR1 is SGHDT and CDR2 is YYEEEE in the germline V gene. The CDR3 totals 15 residues. The CDR3 loop reads CASSYLAGGTYEQYF. The DNA of the CDR3 is TGTGCCAGCAGCTATCTAGCGGGAGGGACCTACGAGCAGTACTTC.

The chain combines TRBV2 with TRBJ1-1, with no clear D. The CDR3 has 13 residues. Per the germline V gene, CDR1 is SNHLY and CDR2 is FYNNEI. V was trimmed by 3 bases and J by 10 bases, leaving 15 bases between them. CDR3 bases: TGTGCCAGCAGTGAGTTCCCCCAAAGAGGAGCTTTCTTT. It specifies CASSEFPQRGAFF.

This chain links TRBV7-2 with TRBJ2-7, with D maybe TRBD1 (6 bases). The V gene lost 1 base and the J gene lost 6 bases, with 16 bases spanning the gap. The CDR3 runs 15 residues. From germline, CDR1 is SGHTA and CDR2 FQGNSA. In nucleotides, the CDR3 is TGTGCCAGCAGCTTAGTGTGGGACAAAAACTCCGAGCAGTACTTC. It encodes CASSLVWDKNSEQYF. Together with reference TRBV7-2 and TRBJ2-7, the CDR3 gives the full variable domain: GAGVSQSPSNKVTEKGKDVELRCDPISGHTALYWYRQSLGQGLEFLIYFQGNSAPDKSGLPSDRFSAERTGGSVSTLTIQRTQQEDSAVYLCASSLVWDKNSEQYFGPGTRLTVT.

The chain couples TRBV12-5 to TRBJ1-6; D not resolved. The germline gives CDR1 LGHNT, CDR2 FRNRAP. The V gene lost 1 base and the J gene lost 16 bases, with 8 bases spanning the gap. The CDR3 has 11 amino acids. The CDR3 region is CASGLEKLLHF. The CDR3 region has the DNA TGTGCTAGTGGTTTGGAGAAACTACTCCACTTT.

This chain connects TRBV24-1 to TRBJ1-4, with D possibly matching TRBD1 (5 bases). CDR1 and CDR2 from the germline V gene are KGHDR and SFDVKD. This CDR3 is built from 12 residues. Trimming left V 3 bases short and J 14 bases short, with 12 bases between. CDR3 amino acids: CATSDTRGRLFF. The CDR3 DNA follows: TGTGCCACCAGTGATACTAGGGGCCGTCTGTTTTTT.

Concerning this clone itself: An end of the junction differs from the germline gene, which may be a read error. The chain has TRBV18 and TRBJ1-2; D not certain. Germline V gene data show CDR1 as KGHSH and CDR2 as LQKENI. The CDR3 spans 12 residues. The CDR3 loop reads CASSPPNFGYTF. Here the CDR3 DNA reads TGTGCCAGCTCACCACCGAACTTTGGCTACACCTTC.

CDR3 region: CASSPTGTGGYEQYF. The CDR3 DNA is TGTGCCAGTAGTCCAACCGGGACAGGGGGCTACGAGCAGTACTTC. V is TRBV19 and J is TRBJ2-7; 11 nucleotides line up with TRBD1. Germline V gene sequence: CDR1 LNHDA, CDR2 SQIVND (reference sequence). This CDR3 has 15 residues. The trim removed 5 bases at V and 3 bases at J, leaving 6 bases unmatched.

V and J are TRBV5-1 and TRBJ2-2, with 10 nucleotides matching TRBD2. Germline CDR1 is SGHRS and CDR2 is YFSETQ. The CDR3 loop spans 19 amino acids. The ends lost 0 bases at V and 0 bases at J; junction bases unmatched: 8. Written as DNA, the CDR3 is TGCGCCAGCAGCTTGGGAGCGACTAGCGGGTTCGCGAACACCGGGGAGCTGTTTTTT. Its protein product is CASSLGATSGFANTGELFF.

The V gene is TRBV11-3, the J gene TRBJ1-1; D gene ambiguous. CDR3 length: 13 amino acids. The germline V gene has CDR1 SGHNT and CDR2 YENEEA. Between the trimmed V and J ends, which lost 6 bases and 2 bases, there was a span of 10 bases. CDR3 coding DNA: TGTGCCAGCAGTACCCGGGTAAACACTGAAGCTTTCTTT. Translated: CASSTRVNTEAFF.

This CDR3 is CASNPRTDMNTEAFF. For the CDR3, the DNA is TGTGCCAGTAACCCCAGGACGGATATGAACACTGAAGCTTTCTTT. This rearrangement joins TRBV19 to TRBJ1-1; D remains ambiguous. The CDR3 extends over 15 amino acids. V lost 7 bases to trimming and J lost 0 bases, with 15 bases between them. Germline V gene sequence: CDR1 LNHDA, CDR2 SQIVND (reference sequence).

The CDR3 reads CASSGGRDLYGYTF. In nucleotides, the CDR3 is TGTGCCAGCAGTGGGGGTCGGGACCTCTATGGCTACACCTTC. The chain is built from TRBV6-1 and TRBJ1-2; a weak D match, TRBD1 (5 bases). The V end was cut by 4 bases, the J end by 4 bases, with 13 bases between. Germline CDR1 and CDR2: MNHNS and SASEGT. The length of the CDR3 is 14 residues.

This rearrangement joins TRBV5-1 to TRBJ1-1; TRBD1 might be the D (5 bases). Germline V lookup: CDR1 SGHRS, CDR2 YFSETQ. Trimming took off 0 bases at V and 1 base at J, with 10 bases between the two ends. The CDR3 has 15 amino acids. CDR3 region: CASSLVSGGNTEAFF. CDR3 coding DNA: TGCGCCAGCAGCTTGGTTTCCGGGGGGAACACTGAAGCTTTCTTT.

The chain recombines TRBV13 with TRBJ1-2, with 9 nucleotides matching TRBD1. V was pared by 5 bases and J by 7 bases, with 11 bases of the junction left unmatched. Per the germline V gene, CDR1 is PRHDT and CDR2 is FYEKMQ (reference sequence). This CDR3 has 15 amino acids. As DNA, the CDR3 is TGTGCCAGCAGCACTGGACGGACAGGGGTGACTGGCTACACCTTC. Its translation: CASSTGRTGVTGYTF.

The chain links TRBV6-4 to TRBJ1-2; no firm D call. The CDR3 is 13 residues long. The V gene's germline CDR1 is MRHNA and CDR2 SNTAGT. Deletions cut 2 bases from V and 6 bases from J, with 10 bases between. DNA of the CDR3: TGTGCCAGCAGTGACGAGGGAAGAAATGGCTACACCTTC. Translation: CASSDEGRNGYTF.

This chain links TRBV6-5 with TRBJ2-7; no firm D call. Germline V CDR1 and CDR2: MNHEY, SVGAGI. The CDR3 has 12 residues. Between the trimmed V and J ends, which lost 6 bases and 6 bases, there was a span of 12 bases. The CDR3 nucleotides are TGTGCCAGCAGCTATAGGGTGAGCGAGCAGTACTTC. Its protein is CASSYRVSEQYF.

The V call is TRBV6-5, the J call TRBJ1-4; TRBD1 matches 8 bases. CDR3 length: 14 residues. Germline CDR1 reads MNHEY; CDR2 reads SVGAGI. V shed 4 bases, J shed 10 bases, and the junction held 8 bases outside the gene matches. The CDR3: CASSWTGSRGKLFF. The CDR3 bases are TGTGCCAGCAGTTGGACAGGGTCTCGAGGAAAACTGTTTTTT.

The gene calls are TRBV29-1 and TRBJ1-2; D gene uncertain. This CDR3 has 13 residues. V lost 3 bases to trimming and J lost 3 bases, with 11 bases between them. Germline CDR1 and CDR2: SQVTM and ANQGSEA. Here the CDR3 reads CSVDWGLDYGYTF. DNA of the CDR3: TGCAGCGTTGATTGGGGATTGGACTATGGCTACACCTTC.

The CDR3 protein is CASSLRQDATNEKLFF. The CDR3 nucleotides read TGTGCCAGCAGCTTGCGACAGGATGCAACTAATGAAAAACTGTTTTTT. V and J are TRBV7-9 and TRBJ1-4; TRBD1 might be the D (6 bases). V shed 3 bases and J shed 0 bases, with 11 bases lying between them. The CDR3 length is 16 residues. Germline CDR1 is SEHNR and CDR2 is FQNEAQ (reference sequence).

V and J are TRBV6-5 and TRBJ1-2; D not resolved. Trimming shortened V by 4 bases and J by 3 bases, and 6 bases separated the two germline ends. The germline V gene has CDR1 MNHEY and CDR2 SVGAGI. The CDR3 is 12 residues long. The CDR3 nucleotides read TGTGCCAGCAGTTCGTTGGACTATGGCTACACCTTC. Protein: CASSSLDYGYTF.

The rearrangement uses TRBV3-1 (or the pseudogene TRBV3-2) and TRBJ1-2; TRBD1 might be the D (5 bases). The CDR3 has 14 residues. V was shortened by 6 bases and J by 1 base, with 12 bases between the two germline ends. Germline V lookup: CDR1 LGHDT, CDR2 YNNKEL (reference sequence). CDR3 in DNA: TGTGCCAGCAGTCGAGGGGCGGGTAACTATGGCTACACCTTC. Translation: CASSRGAGNYGYTF.

The V and J genes are TRBV6-5 and TRBJ2-1; D gene uncertain. Per the germline V gene, CDR1 is MNHEY and CDR2 is SVGAGI. Trimming shortened V by 0 bases and J by 3 bases, and 9 bases separated the two germline ends. The CDR3 is 15 residues long. CDR3 coding DNA: TGTGCCAGCAGTTACTCGGCGACCAACTACAATGAGCAGTTCTTC. Translation gives CASSYSATNYNEQFF.

The V gene is TRBV13, the J gene TRBJ2-3; D unclear. CDR1 and CDR2 from the germline V gene are PRHDT and FYEKMQ (reference sequence). Trimming left V 8 bases short and J 4 bases short, with 7 bases between. The CDR3 spans 11 residues. The CDR3 reads CASLGSDTQYF. CDR3 nucleotide sequence: TGTGCCAGCCTTGGTTCAGATACGCAGTATTTT.

The chain recombines TRBV5-4 with TRBJ2-7; TRBD2 agrees at 7 bases. V lost 3 bases and J lost 3; bases outside the gene matches: 6. The CDR3 extends over 14 amino acids. Germline V gives CDR1 SGHNT, CDR2 YYREEE (reference sequence). CDR3 in DNA: TGTGCCAGCAGCTCGAGCGGGGCGGGCTACGAGCAGTACTTC. The encoded protein is CASSSSGAGYEQYF.

V is TRBV15 and J is TRBJ2-3, with unresolved D. The length of the CDR3 is 14 residues. CDR1 LNHNV and CDR2 YYDKDF come from the germline V gene (reference sequence). Trimming took off 4 bases at V and 6 bases at J, with 14 bases between the two ends. The CDR3 DNA reads as TGTGCCACCAGCAAGGCGGACGTGGATGATACGCAGTATTTT. It specifies CATSKADVDDTQYF.

Concerning this clone: Other DNA sequences in the same sample also yield this CDR3. This chain connects TRBV27 to TRBJ1-5, with D unresolved. Germline CDR1 MNHEY, CDR2 SMNVEV (reference sequence). V gave up 0 bases and J gave up 1 base, with 7 bases separating them. This CDR3 is 15 amino acids long. CDR3 protein: CASSLSRGSNQPQHF. CDR3 sequence (DNA): TGTGCCAGCAGTTTATCAAGAGGGAGCAATCAGCCCCAGCATTTT.

The rearrangement joins TRBV7-9 to TRBJ2-7; 10 bases map to TRBD1. There are 15 residues in the CDR3. V trimming: 2 bases; J trimming: 5 bases; junction bases outside the gene matches: 6. Germline CDR1 SEHNR, CDR2 FQNEAQ (reference sequence). The CDR3 sequence is CASSLTFGQGDEQYF. The CDR3 DNA sequence: TGTGCCAGCAGCTTAACGTTTGGACAGGGGGACGAGCAGTACTTC.

The chain recombines TRBV3-1 (or the pseudogene TRBV3-2) with TRBJ2-7; 11 nucleotides agree with TRBD1. The CDR3 sequence is 14 residues long. Looked up from germline, CDR1 is LGHDT and CDR2 is YNNKEL (reference sequence). V lost 6 bases and J lost 6; bases outside the gene matches: 7. The CDR3 reads CASSFGQGAIEQYF. DNA of the CDR3: TGTGCCAGCAGTTTCGGACAGGGGGCAATCGAGCAGTACTTC.

The chain employs TRBV24-1 and TRBJ2-4, with TRBD2 matching over 16 bases. The CDR3 runs 20 residues. J lost 3 bases, V lost 4 bases, and 11 bases had no gene match. The germline CDR1 and CDR2 sequences are KGHDR and SFDVKD. For the CDR3, the DNA is TGTGCCACCAGTGACTCGGGACTAGCGGGAGGGTTGGCGGACAAAAACATTCAGTACTTC. Encoded protein: CATSDSGLAGGLADKNIQYF.